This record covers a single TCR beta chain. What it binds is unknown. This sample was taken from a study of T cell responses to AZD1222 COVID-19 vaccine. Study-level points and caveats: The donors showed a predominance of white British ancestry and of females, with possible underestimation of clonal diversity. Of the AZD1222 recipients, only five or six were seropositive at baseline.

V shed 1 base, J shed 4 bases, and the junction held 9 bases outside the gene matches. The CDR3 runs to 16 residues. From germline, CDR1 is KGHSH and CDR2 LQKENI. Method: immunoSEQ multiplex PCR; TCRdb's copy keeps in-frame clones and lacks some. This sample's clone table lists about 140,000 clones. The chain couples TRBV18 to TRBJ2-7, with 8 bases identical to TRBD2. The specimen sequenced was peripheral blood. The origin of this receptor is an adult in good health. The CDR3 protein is CASSPQGVAGRYEQYF. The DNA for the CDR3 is TGTGCCAGCTCACCACAAGGGGTAGCGGGGAGGTACGAGCAGTACTTC.